A selection of T cell receptor beta chains follows, all from one sample in a study of T cells in Graves' hyperthyroidism and ophthalmopathy. One entry per CDR3 protein, called by TCRdb with MiXCR from the multiplex PCR reads. This table holds about 290,000 distinct CDR3 sequences, about an eighth found once. What was sequenced was blood. All receptors come from a middle-aged woman with Graves' hyperthyroidism. CDR3s include the opening cysteine and the closing phenylalanine or tryptophan. The D gene is left open where the match is weak. Only some rows state a clone size, as once, few, many or a class for expanded clones.

>TRBJ2-3|.|TRBV28|.
TGTGCCAGCAGAAAACCAGGGACAGATACGCAGTATTTT
CASRKPGTDTQYF
>TRBJ2-7|.|TRBV27|many
TGTGCCAGCAGTTTTAGCACCCCCTCTCCCTACAGCTCCTACGAGCAGTACTTC
CASSFSTPSPYSSYEQYF
>TRBJ2-1|.|TRBV4-2|few
TGTGCCAGCAGCCAAGAGGCTAGCGCGCCCTACAATGAGCAGTTCTTC
CASSQEASAPYNEQFF
>TRBJ2-1|TRBD1|TRBV7-9|many
TGTGCCAGCAGCATCCCGGGACAGGGCTTTGAGCAGTTCTTC
CASSIPGQGFEQFF
>TRBJ1-5|.|TRBV6-1|many
TGTGCCAGCAGTGTAGGACGCGTTAGCAATCAGCCCCAGCATTTT
CASSVGRVSNQPQHF
>TRBJ2-7|TRBD1|TRBV5-1|many
TGCGCCAGCAGCCCCCCGGGACAGGGGAACGAGCAGTACTTC
CASSPPGQGNEQYF
>TRBJ2-7|TRBD1|TRBV20-1|many
TGCAGTGCTAGAGACGTCCGGACAGGGGCAAGCGAGCAGTACTTC
CSARDVRTGASEQYF
>TRBJ2-3|TRBD2|TRBV3-1|many
TGTGCCAGCAGCCACGGACTAGCGCGACAAACCGATACGCAGTATTTT
CASSHGLARQTDTQYF
>TRBJ2-1|TRBD2|TRBV9|few
TGTGCCAGCGGCCCCGGGACTAGCGGATTCAATGAGCAGTTCTTC
CASGPGTSGFNEQFF
>TRBJ2-2|.|TRBV3-1|.
TGTGCCAGCAGCCAAGACAGGGTCACCGGGGAGCTGTTTTTT
CASSQDRVTGELFF
>TRBJ2-1|TRBD2|TRBV7-3|few
TGTGCCAGCAGCCTTCAAGCGGGAGGTAGTAATGAGCAGTTCTTC
CASSLQAGGSNEQFF
>TRBJ2-6|.|TRBV4-2|.
TGTGCCAGCAGCCAAGCTCTTGGTGGGGCCAACGTCCTGACTTTC
CASSQALGGANVLTF
>TRBJ2-2|TRBD2|TRBV27|.
TGTGCCAGCAGTCCACAATCCGGGACTAGCGGGCCCGGGGAGCTGTTTTTT
CASSPQSGTSGPGELFF
>TRBJ2-1|TRBD2|TRBV12-3/TRBV12-4|few
TGTGCCAGCAATCCTGGTAGCGGGAGTTCTAGTCGGTTCTTC
CASNPGSGSSSRFF
>TRBJ2-3|.|TRBV20-1|many
TGCAGTGCGCTCACAGGGAGCACAGATACGCAGTATTTT
CSALTGSTDTQYF
>TRBJ1-1|.|TRBV19|many
TGTGCCAGTAGTATAGGGACAGACACTGAAGCTTTCTTT
CASSIGTDTEAFF
>TRBJ1-5|TRBD1|TRBV6-1|many
TGTGCCAGCACCAGGGGGCCTAATCAGCCCCAGCATTTT
CASTRGPNQPQHF
>TRBJ2-7|TRBD2|TRBV20-1|many
TGCAGTGCTACCACTCGGACTAGCGGGAACTACGAGCAGTACTTC
CSATTRTSGNYEQYF
>TRBJ2-7|.|TRBV3-1|many
TGTGCCAGCAGCCAAGGTGTTAGGGACGAGCAGTACTTC
CASSQGVRDEQYF
>TRBJ2-2|.|TRBV10-3|few
TGTGCCATCAGTCTGACAGGCACCGGGGAGCTGTTTTTT
CAISLTGTGELFF
>TRBJ2-1|TRBD2|TRBV7-2|many
TGTGCCAGCAGCTCCCTCCGCGGGAGGAACTACAATGAGCAGTTCTTC
CASSSLRGRNYNEQFF
>TRBJ2-7|TRBD2|TRBV13|few
TGTGCCAGCAGAACCGGGACTAGCTACGAGCAGTACTTC
CASRTGTSYEQYF
>TRBJ2-1|TRBD1|TRBV7-9|.
TGTGCCAGCAGCGGAGGACAGGGGGCCTTCATCGAGCAGTTCTTC
CASSGGQGAFIEQFF
>TRBJ2-7|TRBD2|TRBV27|many
TGTGCCAGCAGTTCTCTAGCCGCGGGAGTTTCCCCCGAGCAGTACTTC
CASSSLAAGVSPEQYF
>TRBJ2-2|.|TRBV28|many
TGTGCCAGCAGTCACCCGGGGGGCGGGAGCGGGGAGCTGTTTTTT
CASSHPGGGSGELFF
>TRBJ1-4|TRBD1|TRBV7-9|many
TGTGCCAGCAGCTTAAGATTCCGGACAGGGGGCCAGGAAAAACTGTTTTTT
CASSLRFRTGGQEKLFF
>TRBJ2-1|.|TRBV18|many
TGTGCCAGCTCACCACCAGACCCCAGCAATGAGCAGTTCTTC
CASSPPDPSNEQFF
>TRBJ1-1|.|TRBV4-2|.
TGTGCCAGCAGCCAACCCTCGCTAAAGAACACTGAAGCTTTCTTT
CASSQPSLKNTEAFF
>TRBJ2-7|.|TRBV19|.
TGTGCCAGTACTGAAACTGAGACCTCCTACGAGCAGTACTTC
CASTETETSYEQYF
>TRBJ2-4|.|TRBV3-1|many
TGTGCCAGCAGTACGGGCACAGCTGAAAACATTCAGTACTTC
CASSTGTAENIQYF
>TRBJ1-1|.|TRBV7-9|.
TGTGCCAGCACCAGAAACATGAACACTGAAGCTTTCTTT
CASTRNMNTEAFF
>TRBJ1-2|.|TRBV6-1|many
TGTGCCAGCAGGCGGGCTCGCAGTACGGGTGGCTACACCTTC
CASRRARSTGGYTF
>TRBJ1-6|TRBD1|TRBV30|few
TGTGCCTGGACGGGGCGACAGGGGACTCGACCAAATTCACCCCTCCACTTT
CAWTGRQGTRPNSPLHF
>TRBJ1-5|TRBD1|TRBV28|many
TGTGCCAGCAGGAGAGACAGGGGGCACAGTCAGCCCCAGCATTTT
CASRRDRGHSQPQHF
>TRBJ2-1|.|TRBV11-3|many
TGTGCCAGCAGCCGTCGAACAAAGGGTGAGCAGTTCTTC
CASSRRTKGEQFF
>TRBJ2-5|.|TRBV30|many
TGTGCCTGGAGTGCCAGGGCTGTCGGGACCCAGTACTTC
CAWSARAVGTQYF
>TRBJ2-7|.|TRBV28|few
TGTGCCAGCAGTTCTGCAGGGACGGCTATCTCCTACGAGCAGTACTTC
CASSSAGTAISYEQYF
>TRBJ1-6|TRBD1|TRBV7-2|few
TGTGCCAGCAGCTATCGGGACAGTTATAATTCACCCCTCCACTTT
CASSYRDSYNSPLHF
>TRBJ2-1|.|TRBV20-1|few
TGCAGTGCTCTCCGGGGGAGCTCCTACAATGAGCAGTTCTTC
CSALRGSSYNEQFF
>TRBJ1-3|.|TRBV2|many
TGTGCCAGCAGTGTTAAGGGCCAAGGAAACACCATATATTTT
CASSVKGQGNTIYF
>TRBJ2-1|TRBD1|TRBV14|few
TGTGCCAGCAGCCCCTACGCGACAGGGGGTTATGAGCAGTTCTTC
CASSPYATGGYEQFF
>TRBJ2-5|.|TRBV29-1|.
TGCAGCGCCCGGTGGCGCCTTCAAGAGACCCAGTACTTC
CSARWRLQETQYF
>TRBJ2-2|TRBD2|TRBV3-1|many
TGTGCCAGCAGCCTGGGACTAGCGGGAGGCCGGAACACCGGGGAGCTGTTTTTT
CASSLGLAGGRNTGELFF
>TRBJ1-2|.|TRBV20-1|many
TGCAGTGCTAGCCCCGGGGCCGGCTACACCTTC
CSASPGAGYTF
>TRBJ2-1|TRBD2|TRBV11-3|many
TGTGCCAGCAGCTACGGGTTAGCGGGACTCAATGAGCAGTTCTTC
CASSYGLAGLNEQFF
>TRBJ2-7|.|TRBV20-1|.
TGCAGCGTTGAGCCCGCCGAGGGGGGGGGGTACGACGAGCAGTACTTC
CSVEPAEGGGYDEQYF
>TRBJ1-2|.|TRBV25-1|.
TGTGCCAGCAGTGACTCACAGCGCGAGGAAGGCTACACCTTC
CASSDSQREEGYTF
>TRBJ2-3|.|TRBV24-1|.
TGTGCCACCAGTGATACAGGCGGGACAGATACGCAGTATTTT
CATSDTGGTDTQYF
>TRBJ2-7|.|TRBV27|many
TGTGCCAGCAGTCCGTACGACACGCAGAGCTACGAGCAGTACTTC
CASSPYDTQSYEQYF
>TRBJ2-1|TRBD2|TRBV29-1|.
TGCAGCGGCCTGGGTACTAGCGGGTCCTCCACACGATACAATGAGCAGTTCTTC
CSGLGTSGSSTRYNEQFF
>TRBJ1-1|.|TRBV6-2/TRBV6-3|many
TGTGCCAGCAGTCCGATCCGCGGTTTGGACTTGCGGAACACTGAAGCTTTCTTT
CASSPIRGLDLRNTEAFF
>TRBJ2-1|TRBD2|TRBV12-3/TRBV12-4|many
TGTGCCAGCAGTCGCCGACTAGCGGGAGTTTTCAATGAGCAGTTCTTC
CASSRRLAGVFNEQFF
>TRBJ1-4|.|TRBV5-1|many
TGCGCCAGCAGCTTGGACGGGAGCTATGAAAAACTGTTTTTT
CASSLDGSYEKLFF